This record concerns one T cell receptor beta chain sequence. Libraries were prepared by immunoSEQ multiplex PCR; TCRdb keeps only in-frame clonotypes and omits some of them. Of approximately 97,000 clones in the sample, 85% were seen once. The V and J ends lost 3 bases and 0 bases respectively, with 14 bases between them. CDR3 length: 16 residues. Germline V gene sequence: CDR1 KGHSH, CDR2 LQKENI. The data derive from a study of blood T cell repertoires in COVID-19. In the study overall: The United States, Italy and Spain supplied acute and convalescent COVID-19 samples. PBMCs, B-cell-depleted T cells, or T cells were the source of the cDNA or gDNA that made up the material.

V gene TRBV18 combines with J gene TRBJ2-5, with a weak D call TRBD1 (6 bases). This clonotype was obtained from an older man with acute or convalescent COVID-19. Specimen: peripheral blood. As DNA, the CDR3 is TGTGCCAGCTCACCTGCGGACAGATCGTACCAAGAGACCCAGTACTTC. Translating gives CASSPADRSYQETQYF.